Below, 15 T cell receptor beta chains from the same sample are listed, as sequenced in a study of cytomegalovirus exposure and HLA in healthy donors (dated by TCRdb to the late 2010s). The library was made by the immunoSEQ multiplex PCR assay. For the multiplex PCR, a mixture combining 60 forward primers for TCR Vbeta segments and 13 reverse primers for TCR Jbeta segments was used. As stored in TCRdb, this immuneACCESS dataset retains in-frame rearrangements with V and J assigned. A fraction of the clones does not appear; measured against another copy, unresolved V genes explain less than half of the discrepancy, and the remainder lacks a known reason. This sample lists fewer than 90,000 clones; roughly 80% were detected once. The ten largest clones take up around a tenth of the sample. Sequencing was performed on PBMCs. The receptor source for this set is a man aged 30 to 39 in good health and CMV-seropositive.

The chain uses TRBV5-1 and TRBJ2-5; 9 nucleotides agree with TRBD1. Germline V gene data show CDR1 as SGHRS and CDR2 as YFSETQ. The CDR3 is made up of 14 amino acids. The J segment lost 5 bases and the V segment lost 4 bases, leaving 6 bases of the junction unmatched. The CDR3 loop reads CASSPGQGFETQYF. CDR3 in DNA: TGCGCCAGCAGCCCAGGACAGGGGTTTGAGACCCAGTACTTC.

This sequence joins TRBV9 and TRBJ1-2; unclear D gene. Per the germline V gene, CDR1 is SGDLS and CDR2 is YYNGEE. The ends were cut back, 3 bases at V and 3 bases at J, with 21 bases in the middle. This CDR3 has 17 amino acids. In DNA form, the CDR3 reads TGTGCCAGCAGCGAGCAACGGTTGCCAGCAGGTGACTATGGCTACACCTTC. It specifies CASSEQRLPAGDYGYTF.

The V call is TRBV28, the J call TRBJ2-3; D may be TRBD2 (5 bases). Per germline, CDR1 MDHEN and CDR2 SYDVKM. Deletions cut 6 bases from V and 6 bases from J, with 10 bases between. This CDR3 is 12 amino acids long. The CDR3 coding sequence is TGTGCCAGCAGGCCGGGCGGGGATACGCAGTATTTT. Translated: CASRPGGDTQYF.

This clone has a handful of counts. V gene TRBV19 combines with J gene TRBJ2-7; 7 bases line up with TRBD2. J was trimmed by 0 bases and V by 9 bases; bases with no gene match: 2. The CDR3 contains 12 residues. The V gene's germline CDR1 is LNHDA and CDR2 SQIVND (reference sequence). The CDR3 spells CASRGDSYEQYF. The CDR3 DNA reads TGTGCCAGCCGGGGGGACTCCTACGAGCAGTACTTC.

This clone was counted between two and nine times. This chain links TRBV5-6 with TRBJ1-1; D not certain. Trimming stripped 2 bases from V and 4 bases from J, with 6 bases between. Per the germline V gene, CDR1 is SGHDT and CDR2 is YYEEEE. The CDR3 sequence is 12 residues long. The CDR3 sequence: CASSLRFTEAFF. As DNA, the CDR3 is TGTGCCAGCAGCTTACGGTTCACTGAAGCTTTCTTT.

The chain has TRBV13 and TRBJ2-7; D perhaps matches TRBD1 (6 bases). This CDR3 has 15 amino acids. Trimming took off 6 bases at V and 6 bases at J, with 21 bases between the two ends. Per germline, CDR1 PRHDT and CDR2 FYEKMQ (reference sequence). DNA of the CDR3: TGTGCCAGCAGAAGAGGGGGACCAGACAGAGGCGAGCAGTACTTC. It yields the protein CASRRGGPDRGEQYF.

J is TRBJ2-3 and V is TRBV2, with 8 bases aligning to TRBD2. With 0 bases clipped from V and 3 bases from J, the junction kept 11 bases outside the gene matches. Germline V gene lookup returns CDR1 SNHLY and CDR2 FYNNEI. The CDR3 spans 18 residues. As DNA, the CDR3 is TGTGCCAGCAGTGAAGCGCTTCGGGGGGGCCCTTCGACAGATACGCAGTATTTT. Translation gives CASSEALRGGPSTDTQYF.

The genes are TRBV2 and TRBJ2-3, with D possibly being TRBD1 (6 bases). The V end lost 9 bases, the J end lost 0 bases, and 16 bases lay between the germline ends. CDR1 is SNHLY and CDR2 is FYNNEI in the germline V gene. CDR3 length equals 15 residues. The CDR3 nucleotides are TGTGCCAGGGATCCTGACAGGTCTAGCACAGATACGCAGTATTTT. It translates to CARDPDRSSTDTQYF.

This clone is a singleton in its sample. The chain has TRBV6-5 and TRBJ1-2, with D perhaps matching TRBD1 (5 bases). V was trimmed by 6 bases and J by 8 bases, leaving 16 bases between them. Germline-derived CDR1 and CDR2 are MNHEY and SVGAGI. The CDR3 spans 13 residues. This CDR3 is CASRSLTARGYTF. CDR3 sequence (DNA): TGTGCCAGCAGGTCCCTGACAGCGAGGGGCTACACCTTC.

The CDR3 DNA follows: TGTGCCAGCAGCTTACCGGTGGAGACCCAGTACTTC. Amino acids: CASSLPVETQYF. The chain couples TRBV7-9 to TRBJ2-5; no firm D call. Between the trimmed V and J ends, which lost 2 bases and 5 bases, there was a span of 6 bases. The CDR3 extends over 12 amino acids. Germline V gives CDR1 SEHNR, CDR2 FQNEAQ (reference sequence).

This chain links TRBV29-1 with TRBJ2-5; perhaps TRBD2 as D (5 bases). The germline V gene has CDR1 SQVTM and CDR2 ANQGSEA. The CDR3 extends over 11 amino acids. Between the trimmed V and J ends, which lost 5 bases and 9 bases, there was a span of 13 bases. In nucleotides, the CDR3 is TGCAGCGTTCATTTTGCGGAGGCCCAGTACTTC. This sequence encodes CSVHFAEAQYF.

This chain uses TRBV27 with TRBJ2-6; possible D gene TRBD1, 5 bases. The germline CDR1 and CDR2 sequences are MNHEY and SMNVEV (reference sequence). Trimming removed 3 bases from V and 1 base from J, with 16 bases in between. The CDR3 contains 18 residues. The CDR3 nucleotides are TGTGCCAGCAGTTTTCAGGGTTTGGCCTCATCTGGGGCCAACGTCCTGACTTTC. The encoded protein is CASSFQGLASSGANVLTF.

CDR3 loop: CASSPPSGADTQYF. In DNA form, the CDR3 reads TGTGCCAGCAGCCCTCCCTCAGGTGCAGATACGCAGTATTTT. The rearrangement uses TRBV5-6 and TRBJ2-3, with D hard to call. This CDR3 is built from 14 residues. Germline CDR1 and CDR2: SGHDT and YYEEEE. Between the trimmed V and J ends, which lost 4 bases and 4 bases, there was a span of 13 bases.

This chain links TRBV29-1 with TRBJ2-1, with TRBD1 matching 7 bases. With 3 bases clipped from V and 0 bases from J, the junction kept 8 bases outside the gene matches. The germline V gene has CDR1 SQVTM and CDR2 ANQGSEA. The CDR3 is 16 amino acids. CDR3 bases: TGCAGCGTTGACAACAGGGGCGCTAGCTCCTACAATGAGCAGTTCTTC. It encodes CSVDNRGASSYNEQFF.

This rearrangement joins TRBV5-1 to TRBJ2-7; D not certain. The CDR3 length is 13 residues. Trimming shortened V by 7 bases and J by 0 bases, and 11 bases separated the two germline ends. From germline, CDR1 is SGHRS and CDR2 YFSETQ. The CDR3 protein is CASQTQSSYEQYF. The CDR3 DNA reads as TGCGCCAGCCAGACACAGAGCTCCTACGAGCAGTACTTC.